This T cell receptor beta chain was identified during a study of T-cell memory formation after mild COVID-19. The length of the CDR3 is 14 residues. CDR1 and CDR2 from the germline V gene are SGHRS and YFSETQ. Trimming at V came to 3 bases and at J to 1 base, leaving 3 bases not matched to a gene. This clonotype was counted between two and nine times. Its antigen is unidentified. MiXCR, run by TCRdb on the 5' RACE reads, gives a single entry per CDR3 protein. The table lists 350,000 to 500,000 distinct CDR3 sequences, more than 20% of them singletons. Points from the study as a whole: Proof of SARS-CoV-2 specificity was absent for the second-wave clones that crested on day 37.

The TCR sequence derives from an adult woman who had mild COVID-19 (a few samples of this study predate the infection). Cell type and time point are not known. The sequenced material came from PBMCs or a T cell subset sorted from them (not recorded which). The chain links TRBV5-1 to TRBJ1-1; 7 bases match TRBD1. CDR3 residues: CASSSGQQNTEAFF. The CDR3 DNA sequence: TGCGCCAGCAGCTCGGGACAGCAGAACACTGAAGCTTTCTTT. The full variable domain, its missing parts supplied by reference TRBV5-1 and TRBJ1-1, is KAGVTQTPRYLIKTRGQQVTLSCSPISGHRSVSWYQQTPGQGLQFLFEYFSETQRNKGNFPGRFSGRQFSNSRSEMNVSTLELGDSALYLCASSSGQQNTEAFFGQGTRLTVV.